This is a list of T cell receptor beta chains from one sample in a study of shared clonotypes between healthy human individuals. The protocol was immunoSEQ multiplex PCR, while the TCRdb copy is restricted to in-frame clones and leaves out a portion. The data contain about 1 million clones, approximately 70% of them singletons. The sequenced material came from memory CD4+ T cells sorted from blood. Every receptor here comes from a man younger than 35 in good health. Each CDR3 is given with its conserved first and last residue. Fields, in order: clone size, D gene, V gene, J gene, CDR3 DNA, CDR3 protein. The D gene is left open where the match is weak. The listing skips clone size in some rows; elsewhere it reads once, few, many or a size class.

NA	NA	TRBV19	TRBJ2-1	TGTGCCAGTAGTATATTCCCAGAAGGGGGGCAGTTCTTC	CASSIFPEGGQFF
NA	TRBD2	TRBV27	TRBJ2-1	TGTGCCAGCAGTTTACTCCCTAAGACTAGCGGGGAGTACAATGAGCAGTTCTTC	CASSLLPKTSGEYNEQFF
many	NA	TRBV7-2	TRBJ2-2	TGTGCCAGCAGCCCCCCCGGGGAGCTGTTTTTT	CASSPPGELFF
NA	NA	TRBV6-1	TRBJ1-2	TGTGCCAGCAGTGAAAGCGGTAATGCTAACTATGGCTACACCTTC	CASSESGNANYGYTF
NA	TRBD1	TRBV19	TRBJ1-6	TGTGCCAGTAGTACCCGGGACAGGGGCAATAATTCACCCCTCCACTTT	CASSTRDRGNNSPLHF
NA	TRBD2	TRBV5-4	TRBJ2-5	TGTGCCAGCAGCGCCTTAGCGGGAGTGGCCCAAGAGACCCAGTACTTC	CASSALAGVAQETQYF
once	TRBD2	TRBV7-9	TRBJ2-1	TGTGCCAGCAGTCCCATAGCGGGGGGTCCTCACTCCTACAATGAGCAGTTCTTC	CASSPIAGGPHSYNEQFF
NA	TRBD2	TRBV19	TRBJ2-7	TGTGCCAGTAGTATAGATGGAACTAGCGGCTCCTACGAGCAGTACTTC	CASSIDGTSGSYEQYF
NA	NA	TRBV20-1	TRBJ2-3	TGCAGTGCTATACAGGGAGATACGCAGTATTTT	CSAIQGDTQYF
NA	NA	TRBV28	TRBJ1-5	TGTGCCAGCAGTTTCGGGGGTGGTAGCAATCAGCCCCAGCATTTT	CASSFGGGSNQPQHF
few	TRBD2	TRBV11-2	TRBJ2-7	TGTGCGCTGGGCGGGGGGGCCCACGAGCAGTACTTC	CALGGGAHEQYF
few	NA	TRBV28	TRBJ2-3	TGTGCCAGCAACCGGCCAGGTACGGATACGCAGTATTTT	CASNRPGTDTQYF
NA	NA	TRBV5-4	TRBJ2-2	TGTGCCAGCAGCTTGCTGACAGGACGCAATACCGGGGAGCTGTTTTTT	CASSLLTGRNTGELFF
NA	TRBD2	TRBV27	TRBJ2-1	TGTGCCAGCACACGGACTAGCGGGGGGAGCTCCTACAATGAGCAGTTCTTC	CASTRTSGGSSYNEQFF
NA	NA	TRBV7-6	TRBJ2-7	TGTGCCAGCAGCGTAGACAGATACGAGCAGTACTTC	CASSVDRYEQYF
NA	NA	TRBV27	TRBJ1-5	TGTGCCAGCAGTTTATCACAGGGTAGCAATCAGCCCCAGCATTTT	CASSLSQGSNQPQHF
NA	NA	TRBV30	TRBJ2-1	TGTGCCCGACAGACCCCGGGGGACATTAAACTCGGTGAGCAGTTCTTC	CARQTPGDIKLGEQFF
NA	NA	TRBV9	TRBJ1-6	TGTGCCAGCAGCGTGGGTAATTCACCCCTCCACTTT	CASSVGNSPLHF
NA	TRBD2	TRBV11-2	TRBJ2-1	TGTGCCAGCACTAGACTAGCGGGGGGCAATGAGCAGTTCTTC	CASTRLAGGNEQFF
NA	NA	TRBV10-3	TRBJ1-3	TGTGCCATCAGTGCCAGGGTTGACGGGGCAAACACCATATATTTT	CAISARVDGANTIYF
once	NA	TRBV10-2	TRBJ2-2	TGCGCCAGCAGTGACCAGGGCCCCATCGGGGAGCTGTTTTTT	CASSDQGPIGELFF
few	TRBD2	TRBV7-9	TRBJ2-1	TGTGCCAGCAGCTTAGCCTTAGCGGGACCCTACAATGAGCAGTTCTTC	CASSLALAGPYNEQFF
NA	NA	TRBV2	TRBJ2-2	TGTGCCAGCAGTGAAGTTCCGGCGGCCGGGGAGCTGTTTTTT	CASSEVPAAGELFF
NA	NA	TRBV7-2	TRBJ2-1	TGTGCCAGCAGCTTAGTATCGGGGGCACGATACAATGAGCAGTTCTTC	CASSLVSGARYNEQFF
NA	TRBD1	TRBV2	TRBJ1-2	TGTGCCAGCCGGTGGGACAGGGGAAAAAGTGGCTACACCTTC	CASRWDRGKSGYTF
NA	NA	TRBV10-2	TRBJ2-2	TGCGCCAGCAGTGACCCCAGGGAGTACACCGGGGAGCTGTTTTTT	CASSDPREYTGELFF
NA	NA	TRBV19	TRBJ2-1	TGTGCCAGCCACAGGGGAGGGACCTACAATGAGCAGTTCTTC	CASHRGGTYNEQFF
many	NA	TRBV11-2	TRBJ1-5	TGTGCCAGCAGCTTAGACGCAGGGAGCAATCAGCCCCAGCATTTT	CASSLDAGSNQPQHF
NA	TRBD1	TRBV19	TRBJ1-2	TGTGCCAGTAGTATATGGTCAGGGACAGGGACTGTGTACACCTTC	CASSIWSGTGTVYTF
NA	NA	TRBV4-1	TRBJ2-1	TGCGCCAGCAGCCAAGTCGGGATTCGGCAGTTCTTC	CASSQVGIRQFF
NA	NA	TRBV10-2	TRBJ1-1	TGCGCCAGCTCAAGATACAGGGAGAACACTGAAGCTTTCTTT	CASSRYRENTEAFF
NA	TRBD2	TRBV27	TRBJ2-5	TGTGCCAGCAGTCCCAGCGGGAGGGTCGAGACCCAGTACTTC	CASSPSGRVETQYF
NA	TRBD1	TRBV7-3	TRBJ1-2	TGTGCCAGCAGCTCCTCAGGGGGAAACTATGGCTACACCTTC	CASSSSGGNYGYTF